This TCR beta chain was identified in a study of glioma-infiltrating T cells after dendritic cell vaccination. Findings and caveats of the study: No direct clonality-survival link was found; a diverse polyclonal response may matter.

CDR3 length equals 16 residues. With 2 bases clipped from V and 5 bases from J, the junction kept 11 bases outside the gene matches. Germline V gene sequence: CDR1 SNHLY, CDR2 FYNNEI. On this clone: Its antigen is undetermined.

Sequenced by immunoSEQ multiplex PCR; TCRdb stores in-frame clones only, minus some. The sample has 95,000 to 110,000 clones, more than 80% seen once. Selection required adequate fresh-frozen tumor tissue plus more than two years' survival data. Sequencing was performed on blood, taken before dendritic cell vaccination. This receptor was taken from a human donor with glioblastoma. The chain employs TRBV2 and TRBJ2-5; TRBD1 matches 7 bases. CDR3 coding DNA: TGTGCCAGCAGTGAAATGGGGAGACAGGGTTGGGAGACCCAGTACTTC. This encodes CASSEMGRQGWETQYF. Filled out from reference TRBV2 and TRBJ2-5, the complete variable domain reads EPEVTQTPSHQVTQMGQEVILRCVPISNHLYFYWYRQILGQKVEFLVSFYNNEISEKSEIFDDQFSVERPDGSNFTLKIRSTKLEDSAMYFCASSEMGRQGWETQYFGPGTRLLVL.